These 32 T cell receptor beta chains were sequenced from one sample in a study of shared T cell receptors in the human thymus. TCRdb's table, derived via immunoSEQ multiplex PCR, lists solely in-frame clones and lacks some. Of hundreds of thousands of clones listed, more than 75% were seen once; the top ten hold 0.0095% to 0.013%. A further study also used this sample, focusing on human thymus T cells.

Sequencing was done on a sample of thymocytes. Every receptor here comes from a boy under two years old with a congenital heart defect.

V gene TRBV5-1 combines with J gene TRBJ2-5; 8 bases line up with TRBD2. Unmatched junction bases numbered 9, after V lost 4 bases and J lost 4 bases. CDR3 length: 15 residues. Germline V gene sequence: CDR1 SGHRS, CDR2 YFSETQ. CDR3 in DNA: TGCGCCAGCAGCCCACAAACGGGAGGGCGAGAGACCCAGTACTTC. Translating it yields CASSPQTGGRETQYF. The full variable domain, rest sourced from reference TRBV5-1 and TRBJ2-5, is KAGVTQTPRYLIKTRGQQVTLSCSPISGHRSVSWYQQTPGQGLQFLFEYFSETQRNKGNFPGRFSGRQFSNSRSEMNVSTLELGDSALYLCASSPQTGGRETQYFGPGTRLLVL.

The chain couples TRBV4-3 to TRBJ2-6, with 7 bases identical to TRBD2. Germline assignment: CDR1 LGHNA and CDR2 YSLEER. The CDR3 contains 18 residues. Unmatched junction bases numbered 8, after V lost 3 bases and J lost 0 bases. DNA of the CDR3: TGCGCCAGCAGCCAGGACTTCACGGGAGGCTCTGGGGCCAACGTCCTGACTTTC. Amino acid sequence: CASSQDFTGGSGANVLTF.

The gene calls are TRBV19 and TRBJ2-7, with TRBD1 matching 12 bases. This CDR3 has 16 amino acids. From germline, CDR1 is LNHDA and CDR2 SQIVND (reference sequence). Trimming took 6 bases from V and 2 from J; bases not matched to a gene: 8. CDR3 loop: CASSVGGTGGPYEQYF. CDR3 DNA: TGTGCCAGTAGCGTGGGGGGGACAGGGGGCCCCTACGAGCAGTACTTC.

The V call is TRBV7-2, the J call TRBJ2-2; possibly TRBD2 for D (5 bases). Trimming took 5 bases from V and 8 from J, leaving 9 bases between them. The CDR3 covers 12 residues. Germline assignment: CDR1 SGHTA and CDR2 FQGNSA. The CDR3 DNA reads as TGTGCCAGCAGCCTACAGCGGGGGGAGCTGTTTTTT. It is translated as CASSLQRGELFF.

The V and J genes are TRBV18 and TRBJ1-2; D is ambiguous. There are 14 residues in the CDR3. Deletions cut 4 bases from V and 0 bases from J, with 9 bases between. CDR1 is KGHSH, CDR2 LQKENI, per germline. CDR3 sequence: CASSRGQTNYGYTF. CDR3 DNA: TGTGCCAGCTCACGAGGGCAGACTAACTATGGCTACACCTTC.

The genes are TRBV5-1 and TRBJ2-3; D is unclear. The CDR3 runs 12 residues. V lost 2 bases, J lost 10 bases, and 11 bases lay in between. CDR1 is SGHRS and CDR2 is YFSETQ in the germline V gene. The CDR3 DNA reads TGCGCCAGCAGCTTAAGCTCAAAAGCGCAGTATTTT. The encoded protein is CASSLSSKAQYF. Combining the CDR3 with reference TRBV5-1 and TRBJ2-3 gives the whole variable domain KAGVTQTPRYLIKTRGQQVTLSCSPISGHRSVSWYQQTPGQGLQFLFEYFSETQRNKGNFPGRFSGRQFSNSRSEMNVSTLELGDSALYLCASSLSSKAQYFGPGTRLTVL.

This clone was detected once. V is TRBV19 and J is TRBJ2-7, with TRBD2 identical over 8 bases. The V gene end was trimmed by 0 bases and the J gene end by 0 bases; junction bases not matched to a gene: 4. In germline, CDR1 is LNHDA, CDR2 SQIVND (reference sequence). The CDR3 runs 16 residues. The CDR3 sequence is CASSIDRGGLSYEQYF. As DNA, the CDR3 is TGTGCCAGTAGTATAGATCGGGGGGGACTCTCCTACGAGCAGTACTTC.

V and J are TRBV28 and TRBJ1-2; 10 bases are a match to TRBD1. V shed 7 bases and J 8 bases; nucleotides not matched to a gene: 7. The germline V gene encodes CDR1 MDHEN and CDR2 SYDVKM. This CDR3 is built from 13 residues. The CDR3 DNA reads TGTGCCAGCACCACGGGACAGGGGAGGGGCTACACCTTC. Translating gives CASTTGQGRGYTF.

The chain carries TRBV6-5 and TRBJ1-1; 7 bases align to TRBD1. CDR3 length: 15 amino acids. Germline loops: CDR1 MNHEY, CDR2 SVGAGI. Losses at the gene ends were 6 bases for V and 0 bases for J; bases not matched to a gene: 7. CDR3 loop: CASSGQVALNTEAFF. Written as DNA, the CDR3 is TGTGCCAGCAGCGGACAGGTAGCTCTGAACACTGAAGCTTTCTTT.

CDR3 nucleotide sequence: TGTGCCAGCAGTCGGGGACTAGCGGACTCCTACGAGCAGTACTTC. This sequence encodes CASSRGLADSYEQYF. The chain is built from TRBV6-1 and TRBJ2-7, with 11 bases aligning to TRBD2. The CDR3 has 15 amino acids. With V trimmed by 5 bases and J by 0 bases, 3 bases remained unmatched. The V gene's germline CDR1 is MNHNS and CDR2 SASEGT.

The chain joins TRBV29-1 to TRBJ2-1, with 12 bases matching TRBD2. This CDR3 has 14 residues. Germline CDR1 SQVTM, CDR2 ANQGSEA. Trimming took 6 bases from V and 8 from J; bases not matched to a gene: 8. CDR3 region: CSVGVGLAGYEQFF. The DNA for the CDR3 is TGCAGCGTGGGGGTAGGACTAGCGGGATATGAGCAGTTCTTC.

The chain joins TRBV6-4 to TRBJ2-5, with 8 bases identical to TRBD2. The CDR3 has 13 amino acids. CDR1 and CDR2 (germline): MRHNA, SNTAGT. The junction had 2 bases not matched to a gene; V was cut back by 3 bases and J by 5 bases. CDR3 region: CASSEVAGETQYF. DNA of the CDR3: TGTGCCAGCAGTGAGGTAGCGGGGGAGACCCAGTACTTC.

This sequence joins TRBV28 and TRBJ2-7; 9 positions match TRBD2. Looked up from germline, CDR1 is MDHEN and CDR2 is SYDVKM. V lost 3 bases to trimming and J lost 5 bases; unmatched junction nucleotides: 5. There are 14 residues in the CDR3. The CDR3 is CASSFASGNHEQYF. In DNA, the CDR3 is TGTGCCAGCAGTTTCGCTAGCGGGAACCACGAGCAGTACTTC.

The chain employs TRBV13 and TRBJ2-7; 7 bases align to TRBD2. The V segment lost 5 bases and the J segment 6 bases; nucleotides outside the gene matches: 10. Per the germline V gene, CDR1 is PRHDT and CDR2 is FYEKMQ (reference sequence). The CDR3 has 14 amino acids. This CDR3 reads CASSQGLGSFEQYF. The CDR3 region has the DNA TGTGCCAGCAGCCAAGGACTAGGAAGCTTCGAGCAGTACTTC.

This chain uses TRBV30 with TRBJ2-7; 10 bases are a match to TRBD2. The CDR3 loop spans 18 amino acids. The J segment lost 1 base and the V segment lost 4 bases, leaving 16 bases of the junction unmatched. The V gene's germline CDR1 is GTSNPN and CDR2 SVGIG (reference sequence). The CDR3 is CAWIKVASGSPHSYEQYF. CDR3 bases: TGTGCCTGGATTAAGGTAGCTAGCGGGAGCCCCCATTCCTACGAGCAGTACTTC.

V gene TRBV19 combines with J gene TRBJ2-1, with D tentatively TRBD2 (5 bases). V shed 4 bases and J shed 4 bases, with 14 bases lying between them. Germline CDR1 reads LNHDA; CDR2 reads SQIVND (reference sequence). This CDR3 spans 15 amino acids. The CDR3 is CASSKTGLGYNEQFF. In DNA form, the CDR3 reads TGTGCCAGTAGTAAGACGGGATTAGGGTACAATGAGCAGTTCTTC.

V usage is TRBV6-1 and J usage is TRBJ2-7; 8 bases align to TRBD1. V lost 2 bases, J lost 6 bases, and 12 bases stayed unmatched. Germline values: CDR1 MNHNS, CDR2 SASEGT. The CDR3 is made up of 16 amino acids. CDR3 protein: CASSERWDRHDGEQYF. DNA of the CDR3: TGTGCCAGCAGTGAACGGTGGGACAGGCACGATGGCGAGCAGTACTTC.

The chain uses TRBV28 and TRBJ2-3, with 12 nucleotides matching TRBD2. In germline, CDR1 is MDHEN, CDR2 SYDVKM. The CDR3 consists of 16 residues. V lost 6 bases to trimming and J lost 4 bases; unmatched junction nucleotides: 8. CDR3 nucleotide sequence: TGTGCCAGCAGCCCGAGACTAGCGGGAGTGTCAGATACGCAGTATTTT. This gives the protein CASSPRLAGVSDTQYF.

CDR3 protein: CAIQRKGDYGYTF. The CDR3 coding sequence is TGTGCCATCCAGCGGAAGGGGGACTATGGCTACACCTTC. This chain connects TRBV19 to TRBJ1-2; D is possibly TRBD1 (6 bases). Trimming stripped 10 bases from V and 3 bases from J, with 15 bases between. This CDR3 region has 13 residues. Germline CDR1 reads LNHDA; CDR2 reads SQIVND (reference sequence). The variable domain in full, with the rest retrieved from reference TRBV19 and TRBJ1-2, is DGGITQSPKYLFRKEGQNVTLSCEQNLNHDAMYWYRQDPGQGLRLIYYSQIVNDFQKGDIAEGYSVSREKKESFPLTVTSAQKNPTAFYLCAIQRKGDYGYTFGSGTRLTVV.

This clone was counted between two and nine times. The chain uses TRBV25-1 and TRBJ2-3, with 7 positions matching TRBD2. Trimming at V came to 8 bases and at J to 2 bases, leaving 4 bases not matched to a gene. CDR1 is MGHDK and CDR2 is SYGVNS in the germline V gene. This CDR3 comprises 13 residues. The CDR3 nucleotides are TGTGCCAGCGGGGGGGGAACCACAGATACGCAGTATTTT. Translated: CASGGGTTDTQYF.

The chain is built from TRBV11-1 and TRBJ2-3; a possible D gene is TRBD2 (5 bases). V was shortened by 1 base and J by 1 base, with 9 bases between the two germline ends. Germline V CDR1 and CDR2: SGHAT, FQDESV (reference sequence). There are 15 residues in the CDR3. The CDR3 coding sequence is TGTGCCAGCAGCTTAGGGTTAGCGCGCACAGATACGCAGTATTTT. Its protein is CASSLGLARTDTQYF.

This clone has more than one count but fewer than ten. The rearrangement joins TRBV5-8 to TRBJ2-1, with D perhaps matching TRBD1 (6 bases). The germline V and J ends were trimmed by 5 bases and 8 bases, with 11 bases remaining between them. The germline V gene encodes CDR1 SGHTS and CDR2 YDEGEE. This CDR3 is 12 amino acids long. The CDR3 region is CASRYRVHEQFF. CDR3 nucleotide sequence: TGTGCCAGCAGGTACAGGGTCCATGAGCAGTTCTTC.

Regarding this clone: A read error may account for a junction end that differs from germline. This CDR3 is CASEGGFF. The CDR3 DNA reads TGTGCCAGCGAAGGGGGTTTCTTC. V is TRBV25-1 and J is TRBJ2-7; D might be TRBD1 (6 bases). This CDR3 comprises 8 residues. In germline, CDR1 is MGHDK, CDR2 SYGVNS.

This clone showed up just once. The V and J genes are TRBV5-8 and TRBJ2-7; the D gene is possibly TRBD2 (5 bases). CDR3 size: 15 residues. The V end was cut by 4 bases, the J end by 0 bases, with 14 bases between. Looked up from germline, CDR1 is SGHTS and CDR2 is YDEGEE. The CDR3 DNA is TGTGCCAGCAGCCAGGACTTAGAGCTCTCCTACGAGCAGTACTTC. Protein product: CASSQDLELSYEQYF.

The chain combines TRBV12-5 with TRBJ1-3; D ambiguous. Germline CDR1 and CDR2: LGHNT and FRNRAP. CDR3 length equals 16 residues. V lost 8 bases and J 0 bases, leaving 17 bases between the germline ends. The CDR3 DNA sequence: TGTGCTAGTCTTTATGACCGACATTACTCTGGAAACACCATATATTTT. It is translated as CASLYDRHYSGNTIYF.

The V and J genes are TRBV21-1 and TRBJ2-7; TRBD2 is taken as the D call from the table, unchecked against the DNA. TRBV21-1 is a known pseudogene. This CDR3 spans 16 amino acids. Here the CDR3 reads CASTLKAAVEHYEQYF. The CDR3 DNA sequence: TGTGCCAGCACCCTCAAAGCTGCGGTGGAGCACTACGAGCAGTACTTC.

This clone was detected only a few times. The V call is TRBV5-1, the J call TRBJ2-1; 8 bases line up with TRBD1. Germline CDR1 is SGHRS and CDR2 is YFSETQ. The CDR3 runs to 16 residues. V shed 4 bases and J 4 bases; nucleotides not matched to a gene: 10. The CDR3, as DNA: TGCGCCAGCAGCAGGGGACAGGTCGAAGCATACAATGAGCAGTTCTTC. This gives the protein CASSRGQVEAYNEQFF.

This chain connects TRBV7-9 to TRBJ1-2; unclear D gene. The CDR3 spans 12 residues. Trimming shortened V by 4 bases and J by 7 bases, and 10 bases separated the two germline ends. Germline values: CDR1 SEHNR, CDR2 FQNEAQ (reference sequence). The CDR3 DNA reads as TGTGCCAGCAGCTCCGCGGTTAGTGGCTACACCTTC. It specifies CASSSAVSGYTF.

This clone was detected only once. V usage is TRBV27 and J usage is TRBJ2-5; D is undetermined. This CDR3 contains 12 residues. The V end was cut by 5 bases, the J end by 1 base, with 5 bases between. Looked up from germline, CDR1 is MNHEY and CDR2 is SMNVEV (reference sequence). The CDR3 region has the DNA TGTGCCAGCAGTCGGTTCCAAGAGACCCAGTACTTC. Translation: CASSRFQETQYF.

This rearrangement joins TRBV14 to TRBJ2-7; 9 nucleotides line up with TRBD2. The CDR3 has 17 residues. Losses at the gene ends were 1 base for V and 9 bases for J; bases not matched to a gene: 16. Germline V gives CDR1 SGHDN, CDR2 FVKESK. Here the CDR3 DNA reads TGTGCCAGCAGCCAAGGGCGTATTAGCGGGAGAGAGCGAAGGCAGTACTTC. Amino acid sequence: CASSQGRISGRERRQYF.

V is TRBV7-2 and J is TRBJ1-1; a possible D gene is TRBD1 (5 bases). V lost 8 bases to trimming and J lost 7 bases, with 23 bases between them. In germline, CDR1 is SGHTA, CDR2 FQGNSA. CDR3 length: 15 residues. In DNA, the CDR3 is TGTGCCAGCCTATTACCCGGCAGGGCCGAAGATGAAGCTTTCTTT. Amino acids: CASLLPGRAEDEAFF.

The V call is TRBV6-5, the J call TRBJ1-2; 8 positions agree with TRBD1. CDR1 and CDR2 from the germline V gene are MNHEY and SVGAGI. With V trimmed by 0 bases and J by 8 bases, 8 bases remained unmatched. This CDR3 region has 15 residues. The CDR3 DNA is TGTGCCAGCAGTTACTCCCCGACAGGGGCGCCCGGCTACACCTTC. It is translated as CASSYSPTGAPGYTF.